This entry lists 10 T cell receptor beta chains sequenced from one sample in a study of CD8 T cells in Susac syndrome. Reverse transcription used roughly 0.45 to 1 ug RNA and random hexamers. TCRdb recomputed calls from the immunoSEQ multiplex PCR reads with MiXCR, one row per CDR3 protein. There are some 150,000 distinct CDR3 sequences in the sample; roughly 95% occur only once, and around 0.15% lies in the top ten. Sequencing was performed on CD8+ T cells from PBMCs. The receptors were sampled from a human donor with multiple sclerosis.

V is TRBV5-4 and J is TRBJ2-7, with a possible D match to TRBD1 (5 bases). Between the trimmed V and J ends, which lost 2 bases and 2 bases, there was a span of 8 bases. Germline V lookup: CDR1 SGHNT, CDR2 YYREEE (reference sequence). This CDR3 is built from 13 residues. CDR3 in amino acids: CASSFQGTYEQYV. CDR3 in DNA: TGTGCCAGCAGCTTCCAGGGTACCTACGAGCAGTACGTC.

The chain joins TRBV7-9 to TRBJ1-2; 7 bases match TRBD1. CDR3 length: 15 residues. Trimming at V came to 3 bases and at J to 4 bases, leaving 8 bases not matched to a gene. Germline V CDR1 and CDR2: SEHNR, FQNEAQ (reference sequence). The CDR3 here is CASSLSDRAVYGYTF. The CDR3 nucleotides are TGTGCCAGCAGCTTGAGCGACAGGGCAGTCTATGGCTACACCTTC.

This chain connects TRBV3-1 to TRBJ2-7; a weak D match, TRBD2 (6 bases). The germline CDR1 and CDR2 sequences are LGHDT and YNNKEL (reference sequence). The V end lost 3 bases, the J end lost 2 bases, and 14 bases lay between the germline ends. This CDR3 is built from 15 residues. The CDR3 DNA sequence: TGTGCCAGCAGCCATCGCGGGACGGAGACCTACGAGCAGTACTTC. Its translation: CASSHRGTETYEQYF.

This chain connects TRBV4-1 to TRBJ1-1; the D gene is possibly TRBD1 (5 bases). The V end lost 8 bases, the J end lost 3 bases, and 13 bases lay between the germline ends. The CDR3 is 13 amino acids. Germline V gene lookup returns CDR1 MGHRA and CDR2 YSYEKL. CDR3 DNA sequence: TGCGCCAGCCACGACGGGGGTTACACTGAAGCTTTCTTT. Translating it yields CASHDGGYTEAFF.

Only a few counts were recorded for this clonotype. CDR3 in amino acids: CASSEGNTEAFF. The CDR3 DNA follows: TGTGCCAGCAGTGAAGGGAACACTGAAGCTTTCTTT. V usage is TRBV6-1 and J usage is TRBJ1-1; D remains unclear. The length of the CDR3 is 12 residues. V gave up 1 base and J gave up 1 base, with 1 base separating them. Germline V lookup: CDR1 MNHNS, CDR2 SASEGT.

V gene TRBV13 combines with J gene TRBJ1-2, with D unresolved. The CDR3 is 15 amino acids. V shed 3 bases and J shed 2 bases, with 13 bases lying between them. Germline V gene data show CDR1 as PRHDT and CDR2 as FYEKMQ (reference sequence). This CDR3 is CASSLDGGKNYGYTF. CDR3 nucleotide sequence: TGTGCCAGCAGCTTGGACGGCGGGAAAAACTATGGCTACACCTTC. The full variable domain, completed using reference TRBV13 and TRBJ1-2, is AAGVIQSPRHLIKEKRETATLKCYPIPRHDTVYWYQQGPGQDPQFLISFYEKMQSDKGSIPDRFSAQQFSDYHSELNMSSLELGDSALYFCASSLDGGKNYGYTFGSGTRLTVV.

The J gene is TRBJ2-1, the V gene TRBV7-9; 12 bases are a match to TRBD2. The CDR3 consists of 16 residues. V trimming: 5 bases; J trimming: 8 bases; junction bases outside the gene matches: 10. Germline-derived CDR1 and CDR2 are SEHNR and FQNEAQ (reference sequence). CDR3 bases: TGTGCCAGCAGCGAACTTACTAGCGGGGGGCCCTATGAGCAGTTCTTC. Protein product: CASSELTSGGPYEQFF.

The chain couples TRBV9 to TRBJ1-2; 7 nucleotides match TRBD1. The CDR3 has 13 residues. Germline CDR1 is SGDLS and CDR2 is YYNGEE. V shed 2 bases and J 8 bases; nucleotides not matched to a gene: 6. The CDR3 nucleotides are TGTGCCAGCAGCGTCGACAGGGACCACGGCTACACCTTC. It codes for CASSVDRDHGYTF. Drawing the rest from reference TRBV9 and TRBJ1-2, the complete variable domain is DSGVTQTPKHLITATGQRVTLRCSPRSGDLSVYWYQQSLDQGLQFLIQYYNGEERAKGNILERFSAQQFPDLHSELNLSSLELGDSALYFCASSVDRDHGYTFGSGTRLTVV.

In this sample, this clonotype turned up a few times. The chain is built from TRBV30 and TRBJ2-5, with TRBD2 matching over 9 bases. The germline gives CDR1 GTSNPN, CDR2 SVGIG (reference sequence). The V gene end was trimmed by 3 bases and the J gene end by 3 bases; junction bases not matched to a gene: 11. The CDR3 is 16 amino acids. Here the CDR3 reads CAWSPSGGPGEETQYF. CDR3 sequence (DNA): TGTGCCTGGAGCCCCAGCGGGGGGCCGGGTGAAGAGACCCAGTACTTC.

The rearrangement uses TRBV5-1 and TRBJ1-6, with 10 bases that match TRBD1. The CDR3 extends over 15 amino acids. CDR1 SGHRS and CDR2 YFSETQ come from the germline V gene. V lost 3 bases, J lost 10 bases, and 7 bases stayed unmatched. DNA for the CDR3: TGCGCCAGCAGCTGGGCCGGGACAGGGGACTCACCCCTCCACTTT. As protein: CASSWAGTGDSPLHF.